One and the same sample provided the 2 T cell receptor beta chains below, sequenced in a study of OX40 agonist ivuxolimab in advanced cancers. Sequencing used immunoSEQ multiplex PCR; TCRdb keeps in-frame clones, though not all of them. The data contain some 57,000 clones, around 92% of them seen just once; the ten biggest clones take up approximately 23%. Sequencing was performed on CD4+ or CD8+ T cells sorted from blood, taken in a trial of the OX40 agonist ivuxolimab. Receptor source: an adult with an advanced solid tumor such as melanoma, head and neck, liver or kidney cancer.

The chain employs TRBV27 and TRBJ1-2; D remains ambiguous. V gave up 3 bases and J gave up 4 bases, with 12 bases separating them. The CDR3 totals 14 residues. Per germline, CDR1 MNHEY and CDR2 SMNVEV (reference sequence). The CDR3 spells CASSFGPSLYGYTF. The CDR3 nucleotides read TGTGCCAGCAGTTTCGGCCCTTCTCTCTATGGCTACACCTTC.

This clone showed up just a few times. The rearrangement joins TRBV5-8 to TRBJ1-5; D remains ambiguous. The V gene lost 4 bases and the J gene lost 5 bases, with 7 bases spanning the gap. The CDR3 totals 12 residues. Germline loops: CDR1 SGHTS, CDR2 YDEGEE. The CDR3 DNA follows: TGTGCCAGCAGCCCCCAGGATCAGCCCCAGCATTTT. Translating gives CASSPQDQPQHF.